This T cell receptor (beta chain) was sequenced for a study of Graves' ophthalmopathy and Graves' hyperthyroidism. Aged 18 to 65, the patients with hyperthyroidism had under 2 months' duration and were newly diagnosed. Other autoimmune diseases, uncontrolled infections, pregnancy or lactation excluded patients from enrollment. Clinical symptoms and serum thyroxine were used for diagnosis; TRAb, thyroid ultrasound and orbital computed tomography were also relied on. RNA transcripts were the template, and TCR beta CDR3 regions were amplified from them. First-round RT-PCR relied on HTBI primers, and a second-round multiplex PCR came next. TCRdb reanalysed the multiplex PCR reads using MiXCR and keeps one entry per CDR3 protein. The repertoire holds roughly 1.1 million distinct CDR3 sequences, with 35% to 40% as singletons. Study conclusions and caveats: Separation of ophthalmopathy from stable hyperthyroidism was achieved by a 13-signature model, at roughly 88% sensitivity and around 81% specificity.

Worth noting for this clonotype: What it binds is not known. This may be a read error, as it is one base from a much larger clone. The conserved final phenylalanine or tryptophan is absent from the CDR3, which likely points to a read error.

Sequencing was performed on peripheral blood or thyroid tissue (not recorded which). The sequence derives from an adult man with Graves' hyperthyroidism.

The CDR3 protein is CSASRGQDNQPQHV. The CDR3 nucleotides are TGCAGTGCTTCCAGGGGGCAGGACAATCAGCCCCAGCATGTT. The chain combines TRBV20-1 with TRBJ1-5, with 8 bases matching TRBD1. From germline, CDR1 is DFQATT and CDR2 SNEGSKA (reference sequence). Trimming cost V 5 bases and J 3 bases; bases outside gene matches: 6. The CDR3 loop spans 14 amino acids.